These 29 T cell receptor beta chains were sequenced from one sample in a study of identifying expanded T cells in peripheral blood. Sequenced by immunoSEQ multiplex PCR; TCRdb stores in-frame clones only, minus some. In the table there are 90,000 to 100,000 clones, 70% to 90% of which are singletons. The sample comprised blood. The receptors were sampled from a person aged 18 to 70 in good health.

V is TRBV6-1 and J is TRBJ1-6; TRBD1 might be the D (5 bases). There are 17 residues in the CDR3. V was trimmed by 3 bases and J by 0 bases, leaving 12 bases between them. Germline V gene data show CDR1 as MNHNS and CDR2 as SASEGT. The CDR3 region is CASSDRGRSSYNSPLHF. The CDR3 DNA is TGTGCCAGCAGTGATCGGGGCCGAAGCTCCTATAATTCACCCCTCCACTTT.

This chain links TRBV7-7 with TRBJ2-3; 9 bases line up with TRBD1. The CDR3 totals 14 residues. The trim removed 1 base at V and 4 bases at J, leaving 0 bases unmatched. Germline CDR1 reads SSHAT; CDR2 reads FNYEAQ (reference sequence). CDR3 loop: CASSLGQGADTQYF. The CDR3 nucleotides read TGTGCCAGCAGCTTAGGACAGGGGGCAGATACGCAGTATTTT.

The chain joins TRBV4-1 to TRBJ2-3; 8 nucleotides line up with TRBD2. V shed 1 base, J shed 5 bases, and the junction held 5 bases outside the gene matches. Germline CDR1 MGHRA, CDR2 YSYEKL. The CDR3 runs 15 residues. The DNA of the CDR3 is TGCGCCAGCAGCCAAGCGGGGGGGCCGGGAGATACGCAGTATTTT. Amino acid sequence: CASSQAGGPGDTQYF.

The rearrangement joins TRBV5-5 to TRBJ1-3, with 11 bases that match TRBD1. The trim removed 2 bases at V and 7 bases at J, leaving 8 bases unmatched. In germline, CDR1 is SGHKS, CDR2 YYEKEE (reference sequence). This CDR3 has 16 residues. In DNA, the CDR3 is TGTGCCAGCAGCTTCCGGGACAGGGGGTCCTTTAACACCATATATTTT. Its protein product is CASSFRDRGSFNTIYF.

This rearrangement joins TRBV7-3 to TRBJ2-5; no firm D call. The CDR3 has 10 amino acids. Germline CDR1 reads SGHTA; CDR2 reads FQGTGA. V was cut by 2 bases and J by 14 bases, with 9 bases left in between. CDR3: CASSLGRVYF. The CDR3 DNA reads TGTGCCAGCAGCTTAGGCCGGGTTTACTTC. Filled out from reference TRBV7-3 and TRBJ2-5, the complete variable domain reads GAGVSQTPSNKVTEKGKYVELRCDPISGHTALYWYRQSLGQGPEFLIYFQGTGAADDSGLPNDRFFAVRPEGSVSTLKIQRTERGDSAVYLCASSLGRVYFGPGTRLLVL.

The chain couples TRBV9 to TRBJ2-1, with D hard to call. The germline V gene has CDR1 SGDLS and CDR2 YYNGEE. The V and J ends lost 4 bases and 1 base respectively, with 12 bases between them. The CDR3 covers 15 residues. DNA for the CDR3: TGTGCCAGCAGCCCCGGGTTAGGGTCCTACAATGAGCAGTTCTTC. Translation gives CASSPGLGSYNEQFF.

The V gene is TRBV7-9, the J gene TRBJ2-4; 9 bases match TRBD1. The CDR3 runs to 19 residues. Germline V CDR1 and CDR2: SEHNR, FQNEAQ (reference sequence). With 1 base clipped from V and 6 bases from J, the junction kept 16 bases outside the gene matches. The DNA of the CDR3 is TGTGCCAGCAGCTTAGACTGGGGGACAGGGAGCATTCAGGGAAACATTCAGTACTTC. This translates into CASSLDWGTGSIQGNIQYF.

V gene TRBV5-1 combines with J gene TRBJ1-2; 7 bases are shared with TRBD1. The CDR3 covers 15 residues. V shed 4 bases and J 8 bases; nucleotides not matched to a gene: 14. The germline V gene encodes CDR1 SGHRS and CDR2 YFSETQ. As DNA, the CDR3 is TGCGCCAGCAGCAAACTAACCTCAACAGGGGTCGGCTACACCTTC. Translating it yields CASSKLTSTGVGYTF.

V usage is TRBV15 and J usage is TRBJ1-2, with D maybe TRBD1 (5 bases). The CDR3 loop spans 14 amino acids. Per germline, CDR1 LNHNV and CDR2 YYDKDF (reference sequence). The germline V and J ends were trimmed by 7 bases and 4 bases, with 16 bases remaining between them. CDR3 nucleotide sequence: TGTGCCACCAACCGCGGGCAGGGAGGCTATGGCTACACCTTC. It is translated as CATNRGQGGYGYTF.

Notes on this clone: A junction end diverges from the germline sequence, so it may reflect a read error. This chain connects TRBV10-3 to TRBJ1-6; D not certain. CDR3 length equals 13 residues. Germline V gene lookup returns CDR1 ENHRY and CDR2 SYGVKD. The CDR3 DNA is TGTGCCAGCAGTTCGGGATGGAATTCACCCCTCCACTTT. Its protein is CASSSGWNSPLHF.

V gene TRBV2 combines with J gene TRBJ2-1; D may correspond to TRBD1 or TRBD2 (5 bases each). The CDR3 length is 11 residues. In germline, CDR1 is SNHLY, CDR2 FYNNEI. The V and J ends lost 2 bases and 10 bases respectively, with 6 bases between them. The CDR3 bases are TGTGCCAGCAGTGAATGGGGGGAGCAGTTCTTC. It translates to CASSEWGEQFF.

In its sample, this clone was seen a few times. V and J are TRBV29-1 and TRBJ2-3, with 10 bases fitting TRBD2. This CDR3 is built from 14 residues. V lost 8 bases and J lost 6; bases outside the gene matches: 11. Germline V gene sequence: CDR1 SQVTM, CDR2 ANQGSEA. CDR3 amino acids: CSPKLAGALDTQYF. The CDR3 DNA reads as TGCAGCCCCAAGCTAGCGGGAGCACTGGATACGCAGTATTTT.

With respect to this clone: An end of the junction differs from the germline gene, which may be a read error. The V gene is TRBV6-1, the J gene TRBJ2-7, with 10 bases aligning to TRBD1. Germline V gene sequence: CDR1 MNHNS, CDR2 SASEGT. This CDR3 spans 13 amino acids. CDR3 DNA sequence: TGTGCCAGCAGTGAAGTGGAACCGGGACAGGGGTCCTTC. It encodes CASSEVEPGQGSF.

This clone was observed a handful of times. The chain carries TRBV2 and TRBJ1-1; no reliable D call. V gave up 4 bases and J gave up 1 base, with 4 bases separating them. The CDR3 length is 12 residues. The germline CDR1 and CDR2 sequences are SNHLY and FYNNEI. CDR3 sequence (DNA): TGTGCCAGCAGTGTGGGGAACACTGAAGCTTTCTTT. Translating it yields CASSVGNTEAFF. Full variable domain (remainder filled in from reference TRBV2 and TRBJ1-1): EPEVTQTPSHQVTQMGQEVILRCVPISNHLYFYWYRQILGQKVEFLVSFYNNEISEKSEIFDDQFSVERPDGSNFTLKIRSTKLEDSAMYFCASSVGNTEAFFGQGTRLTVV.

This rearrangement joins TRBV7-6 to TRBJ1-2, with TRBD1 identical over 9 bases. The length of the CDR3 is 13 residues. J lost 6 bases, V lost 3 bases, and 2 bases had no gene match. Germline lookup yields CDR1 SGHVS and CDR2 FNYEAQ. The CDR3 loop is CASSLGQGNGYTF. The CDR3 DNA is TGTGCCAGCAGCTTGGGACAGGGTAATGGCTACACCTTC.

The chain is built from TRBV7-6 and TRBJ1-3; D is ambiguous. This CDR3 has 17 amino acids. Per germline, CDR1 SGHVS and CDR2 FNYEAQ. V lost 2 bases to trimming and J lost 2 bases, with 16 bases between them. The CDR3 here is CASSLSRRAGAGNTIYF. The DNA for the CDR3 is TGTGCCAGCAGCTTATCGAGAAGGGCAGGAGCTGGAAACACCATATATTTT.

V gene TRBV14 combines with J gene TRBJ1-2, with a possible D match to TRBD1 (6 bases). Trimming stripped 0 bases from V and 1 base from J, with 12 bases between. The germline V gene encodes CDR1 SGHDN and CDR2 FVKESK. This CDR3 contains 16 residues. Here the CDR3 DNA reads TGTGCCAGCAGCCAAGATCCCCGGGGGCTTAACTATGGCTACACCTTC. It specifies CASSQDPRGLNYGYTF.

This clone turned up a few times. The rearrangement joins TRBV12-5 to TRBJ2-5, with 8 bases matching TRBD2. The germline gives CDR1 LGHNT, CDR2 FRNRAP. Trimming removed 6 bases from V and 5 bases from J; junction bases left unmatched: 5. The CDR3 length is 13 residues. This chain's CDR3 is CASGTGTSETQYF. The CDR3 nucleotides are TGTGCTAGTGGCACCGGGACTAGTGAGACCCAGTACTTC.

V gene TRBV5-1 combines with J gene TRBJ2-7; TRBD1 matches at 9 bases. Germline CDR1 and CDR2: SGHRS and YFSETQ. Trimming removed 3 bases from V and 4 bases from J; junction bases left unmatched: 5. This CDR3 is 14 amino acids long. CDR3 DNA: TGCGCCAGCAGCTCGACAGGGGGGGCATACGAGCAGTACTTC. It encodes CASSSTGGAYEQYF.

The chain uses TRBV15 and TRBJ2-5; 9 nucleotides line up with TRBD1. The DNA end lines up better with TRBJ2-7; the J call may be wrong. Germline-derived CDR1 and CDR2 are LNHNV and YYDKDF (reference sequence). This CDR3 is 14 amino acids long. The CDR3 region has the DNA TGTGCCACCAGCTTCCGGGACAGGGTTTACGAGCAGTACTTC. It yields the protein CATSFRDRVYEQYF.

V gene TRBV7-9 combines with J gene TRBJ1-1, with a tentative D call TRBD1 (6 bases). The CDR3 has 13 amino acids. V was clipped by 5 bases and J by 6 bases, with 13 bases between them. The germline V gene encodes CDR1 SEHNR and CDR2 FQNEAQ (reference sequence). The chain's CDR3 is CASSQLQGSEAFF. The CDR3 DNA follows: TGTGCCAGCAGCCAACTACAGGGTTCTGAAGCTTTCTTT.

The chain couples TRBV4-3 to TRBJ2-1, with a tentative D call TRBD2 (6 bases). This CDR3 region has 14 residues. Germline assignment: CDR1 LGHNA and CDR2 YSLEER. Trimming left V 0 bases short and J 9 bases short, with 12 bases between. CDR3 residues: CASSQDRGTREQFF. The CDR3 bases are TGCGCCAGCAGCCAAGATCGGGGGACGCGTGAGCAGTTCTTC.

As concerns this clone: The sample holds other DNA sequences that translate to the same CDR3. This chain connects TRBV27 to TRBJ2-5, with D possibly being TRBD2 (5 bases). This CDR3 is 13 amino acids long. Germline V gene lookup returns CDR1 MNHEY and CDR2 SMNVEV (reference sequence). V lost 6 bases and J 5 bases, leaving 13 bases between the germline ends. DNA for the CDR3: TGTGCCAGCAGCCGGACGGGCGGGGAGACCCAGTACTTC. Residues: CASSRTGGETQYF.

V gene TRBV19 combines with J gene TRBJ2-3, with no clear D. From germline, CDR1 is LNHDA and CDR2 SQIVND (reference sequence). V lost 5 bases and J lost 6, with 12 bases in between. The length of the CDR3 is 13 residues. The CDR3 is CASSLLAPDTQYF. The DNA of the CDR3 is TGTGCCAGTAGTTTGTTAGCTCCTGATACGCAGTATTTT.

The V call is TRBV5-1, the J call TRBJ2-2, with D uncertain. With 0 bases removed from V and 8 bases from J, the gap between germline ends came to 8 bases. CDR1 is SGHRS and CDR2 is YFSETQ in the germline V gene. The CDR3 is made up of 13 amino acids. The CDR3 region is CASSLEMAGELFF. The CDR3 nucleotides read TGCGCCAGCAGCTTGGAAATGGCTGGGGAGCTGTTTTTT.

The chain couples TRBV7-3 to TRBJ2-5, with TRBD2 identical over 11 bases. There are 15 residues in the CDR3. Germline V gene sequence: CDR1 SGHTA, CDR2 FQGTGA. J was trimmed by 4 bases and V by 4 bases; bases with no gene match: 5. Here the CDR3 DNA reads TGTGCCAGCAGCTCCTCCGGGACTAGCGGAGAGACCCAGTACTTC. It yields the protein CASSSSGTSGETQYF.

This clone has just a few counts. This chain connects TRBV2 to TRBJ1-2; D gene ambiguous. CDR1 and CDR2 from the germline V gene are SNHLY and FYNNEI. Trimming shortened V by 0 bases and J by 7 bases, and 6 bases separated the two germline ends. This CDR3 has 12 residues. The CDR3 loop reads CASSEAETGYTF. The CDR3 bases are TGTGCCAGCAGTGAAGCGGAGACTGGCTACACCTTC.

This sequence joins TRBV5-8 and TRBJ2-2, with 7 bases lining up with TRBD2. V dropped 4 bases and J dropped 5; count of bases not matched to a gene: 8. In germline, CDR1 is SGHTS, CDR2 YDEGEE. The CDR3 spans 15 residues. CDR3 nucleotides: TGTGCCAGCAGCGTGGGACTAAGGAAAACCGGGGAGCTGTTTTTT. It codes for CASSVGLRKTGELFF. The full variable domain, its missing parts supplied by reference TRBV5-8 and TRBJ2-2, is EAGVTQSPTHLIKTRGQQATLRCSPISGHTSVYWYQQALGLGLQFLLWYDEGEERNRGNFPPRFSGRQFPNYSSELNVNALELEDSALYLCASSVGLRKTGELFFGEGSRLTVL.

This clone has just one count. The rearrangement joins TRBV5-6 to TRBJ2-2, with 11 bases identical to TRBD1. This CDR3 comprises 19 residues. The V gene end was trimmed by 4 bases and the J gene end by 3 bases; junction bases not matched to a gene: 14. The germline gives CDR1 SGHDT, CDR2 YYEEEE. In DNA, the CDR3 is TGTGCCAGCAGCGCCCCTGGACAGGGGGCGGTTTTGGACACCGGGGAGCTGTTTTTT. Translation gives CASSAPGQGAVLDTGELFF.